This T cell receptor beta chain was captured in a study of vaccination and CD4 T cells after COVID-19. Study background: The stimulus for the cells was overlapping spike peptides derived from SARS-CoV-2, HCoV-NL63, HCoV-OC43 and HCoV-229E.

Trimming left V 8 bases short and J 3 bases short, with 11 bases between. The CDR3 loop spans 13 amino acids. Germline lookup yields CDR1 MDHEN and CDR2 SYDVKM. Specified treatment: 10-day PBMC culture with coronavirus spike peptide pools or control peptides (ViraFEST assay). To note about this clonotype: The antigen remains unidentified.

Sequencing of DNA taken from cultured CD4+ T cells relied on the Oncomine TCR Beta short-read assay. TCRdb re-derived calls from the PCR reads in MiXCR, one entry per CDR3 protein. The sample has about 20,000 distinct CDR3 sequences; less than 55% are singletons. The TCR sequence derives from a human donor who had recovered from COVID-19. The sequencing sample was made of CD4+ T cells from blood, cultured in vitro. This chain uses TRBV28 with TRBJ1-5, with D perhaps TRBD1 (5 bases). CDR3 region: CASGRGPNQPQHF. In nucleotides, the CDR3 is TGTGCCAGCGGGCGGGGACCCAATCAGCCCCAGCATTTT.